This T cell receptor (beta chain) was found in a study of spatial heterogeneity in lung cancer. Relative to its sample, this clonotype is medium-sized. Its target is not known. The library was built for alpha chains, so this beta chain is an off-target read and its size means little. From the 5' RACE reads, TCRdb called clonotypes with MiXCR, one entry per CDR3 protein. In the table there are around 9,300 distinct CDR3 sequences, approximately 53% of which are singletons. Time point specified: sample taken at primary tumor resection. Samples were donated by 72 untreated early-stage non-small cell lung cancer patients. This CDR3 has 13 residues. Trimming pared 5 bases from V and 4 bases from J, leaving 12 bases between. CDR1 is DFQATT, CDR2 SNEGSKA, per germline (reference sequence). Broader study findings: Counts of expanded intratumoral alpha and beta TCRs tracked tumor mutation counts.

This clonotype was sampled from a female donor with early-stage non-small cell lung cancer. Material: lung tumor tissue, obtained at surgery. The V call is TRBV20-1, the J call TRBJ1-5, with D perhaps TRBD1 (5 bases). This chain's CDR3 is CSAAGTFNQPQHF. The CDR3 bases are TGCAGTGCTGCCGGGACTTTTAATCAGCCCCAGCATTTT.